This TCR beta chain was recovered during a study of PD-L1 blockade in urothelial cancer. Clones were read by immunoSEQ multiplex PCR, and TCRdb kept only the in-frame ones, dropping some. Here the sample spans around 110,000 clones, around nine tenths being singletons. Stated time point: peripheral blood 6 weeks after treatment start. This clonotype was sampled from a man aged 55 to 70 with urothelial cancer. Sample: PBMCs, taken around atezolizumab (anti-PD-L1) treatment.

CDR3: CASSEARGGSGNTIYF. In DNA, the CDR3 is TGTGCCAGCAGTGAAGCGCGGGGAGGATCCGGAAACACCATATATTTT. The rearrangement links TRBV2 to TRBJ1-3; D unclear. Germline CDR1 is SNHLY and CDR2 is FYNNEI. This CDR3 comprises 16 residues. V lost 0 bases to trimming and J lost 4 bases, with 13 bases between them.